This entry lists 10 T cell receptor beta chains sequenced from one sample in a study of T cell changes during pregnancy in multiple sclerosis. Profiled with immunoSEQ multiplex PCR; TCRdb holds only in-frame clones, not every one. Of 84,000 or so clones in the sample, over 90% were seen once. The sample here was peripheral blood, taken in the third trimester of pregnancy. These TCRs come from a female donor with multiple sclerosis, enrolled in a pregnancy study.

This clone occurred once. This sequence joins TRBV9 and TRBJ2-3; 8 bases line up with TRBD2. CDR3 size: 15 residues. V gave up 5 bases and J gave up 4 bases; unmatched junction bases: 9. Germline CDR1 reads SGDLS; CDR2 reads YYNGEE. The CDR3 region is CASSPSGGWADTQYF. The DNA for the CDR3 is TGTGCCAGCAGTCCCTCGGGGGGGTGGGCAGATACGCAGTATTTT.

A single count supports this clone. The chain employs TRBV2 and TRBJ1-6; TRBD1 matches 7 bases. This CDR3 is 13 amino acids long. CDR1 and CDR2 (germline): SNHLY, FYNNEI. The V and J ends lost 6 bases and 9 bases, in that order; junction bases with no gene match: 5. CDR3 in DNA: TGTGCCAGCAGGGGGGACAGTAGTTCACCCCTCCACTTT. Translated, it gives CASRGDSSSPLHF.

This clone has only one observation. The V and J genes are TRBV30 and TRBJ1-2, with D perhaps TRBD1 (6 bases). Trimming removed 0 bases from V and 6 bases from J, with 11 bases in between. Germline loops: CDR1 GTSNPN, CDR2 SVGIG (reference sequence). The CDR3 has 13 residues. The CDR3 DNA sequence: TGTGCCTGGAGTGTTTTGGGGGCTAATGGCTACACCTTC. Its translation is CAWSVLGANGYTF.

This chain links TRBV18 with TRBJ1-3; D gene unclear. Trimming removed 4 bases at V and 6 bases at J, with 19 bases between. The CDR3 is 16 amino acids. CDR1 is KGHSH and CDR2 is LQKENI in the germline V gene. This chain's CDR3 is CASSLARGLEVNTIYF. CDR3 sequence (DNA): TGTGCCAGCTCACTAGCCCGCGGGCTCGAAGTAAACACCATATATTTT.

On this clone itself: One end of the junction does not line up with germline, which may come from a read error. V is TRBV7-7 and J is TRBJ1-2; D perhaps matches TRBD1 (5 bases). Per germline, CDR1 SSHAT and CDR2 FNYEAQ (reference sequence). The CDR3 spans 15 residues. CDR3 in DNA: TGTGCTAGCAGCTCAACGGACAAAACTAACTATGGCTACACCTTC. Translation: CASSSTDKTNYGYTF.

This clone was seen a single time. The V gene is TRBV6-5, the J gene TRBJ1-4, with D possibly matching TRBD1 (6 bases). Germline V gene lookup returns CDR1 MNHEY and CDR2 SVGAGI. V lost 6 bases, J lost 11 bases, and 13 bases lay in between. There are 12 residues in the CDR3. CDR3 in DNA: TGTGCCAGCAGGGACAGCGTCGGGAAACTGTTTTTT. Encoded protein: CASRDSVGKLFF.

The chain employs TRBV30 and TRBJ1-2; 7 nucleotides line up with TRBD1. Germline loops: CDR1 GTSNPN, CDR2 SVGIG (reference sequence). V lost 5 bases, J lost 4 bases, and 22 bases stayed unmatched. CDR3 length: 18 residues. The CDR3 region is CAWERGRLAIGKLYGYTF. The DNA of the CDR3 is TGTGCCTGGGAGAGGGGGCGGTTGGCGATTGGAAAGCTCTATGGCTACACCTTC.

V gene TRBV9 combines with J gene TRBJ1-1; the D is unclear. Germline V gives CDR1 SGDLS, CDR2 YYNGEE. The CDR3 is 16 amino acids. The ends were cut back, 6 bases at V and 0 bases at J, with 18 bases in the middle. CDR3 nucleotides: TGTGCCAGCAACTCAAATTCGGGAACTCTGAACACTGAAGCTTTCTTT. Protein product: CASNSNSGTLNTEAFF.

The chain has TRBV4-2 and TRBJ1-2, with 7 bases lining up with TRBD1. J was trimmed by 2 bases and V by 0 bases; bases with no gene match: 6. This CDR3 contains 16 residues. Germline V CDR1 and CDR2: LGHNA, YNFKEQ. CDR3: CASSQESGQENYGYTF. The CDR3 nucleotides are TGTGCCAGCAGCCAAGAGAGTGGACAGGAGAACTATGGCTACACCTTC.

V usage is TRBV6-1 and J usage is TRBJ1-1; the D gene is possibly TRBD1 (6 bases). Germline-derived CDR1 and CDR2 are MNHNS and SASEGT. The ends were cut back, 5 bases at V and 4 bases at J, with 11 bases in the middle. This CDR3 spans 13 amino acids. CDR3 residues: CASSTTQGTEAFF. The CDR3 nucleotides read TGTGCCAGCAGTACTACACAGGGCACTGAAGCTTTCTTT.